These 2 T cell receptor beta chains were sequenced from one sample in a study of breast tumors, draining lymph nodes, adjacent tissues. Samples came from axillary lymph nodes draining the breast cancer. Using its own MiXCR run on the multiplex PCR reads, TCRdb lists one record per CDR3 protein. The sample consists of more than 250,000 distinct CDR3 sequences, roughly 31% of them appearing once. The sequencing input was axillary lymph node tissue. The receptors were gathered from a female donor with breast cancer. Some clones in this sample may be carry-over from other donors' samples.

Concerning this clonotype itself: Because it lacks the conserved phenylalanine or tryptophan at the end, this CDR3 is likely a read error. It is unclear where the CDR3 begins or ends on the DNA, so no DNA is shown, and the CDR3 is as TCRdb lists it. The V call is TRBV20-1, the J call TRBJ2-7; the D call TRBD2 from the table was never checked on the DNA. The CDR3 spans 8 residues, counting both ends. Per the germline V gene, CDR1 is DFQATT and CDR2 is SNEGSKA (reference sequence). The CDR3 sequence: CSARRLAG.

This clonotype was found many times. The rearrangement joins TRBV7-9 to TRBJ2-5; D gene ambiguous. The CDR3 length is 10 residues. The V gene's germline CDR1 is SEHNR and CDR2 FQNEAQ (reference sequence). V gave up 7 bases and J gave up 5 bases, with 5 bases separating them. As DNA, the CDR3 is TGTGCCAGCACACCCGAGACCCAGTACTTC. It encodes CASTPETQYF.